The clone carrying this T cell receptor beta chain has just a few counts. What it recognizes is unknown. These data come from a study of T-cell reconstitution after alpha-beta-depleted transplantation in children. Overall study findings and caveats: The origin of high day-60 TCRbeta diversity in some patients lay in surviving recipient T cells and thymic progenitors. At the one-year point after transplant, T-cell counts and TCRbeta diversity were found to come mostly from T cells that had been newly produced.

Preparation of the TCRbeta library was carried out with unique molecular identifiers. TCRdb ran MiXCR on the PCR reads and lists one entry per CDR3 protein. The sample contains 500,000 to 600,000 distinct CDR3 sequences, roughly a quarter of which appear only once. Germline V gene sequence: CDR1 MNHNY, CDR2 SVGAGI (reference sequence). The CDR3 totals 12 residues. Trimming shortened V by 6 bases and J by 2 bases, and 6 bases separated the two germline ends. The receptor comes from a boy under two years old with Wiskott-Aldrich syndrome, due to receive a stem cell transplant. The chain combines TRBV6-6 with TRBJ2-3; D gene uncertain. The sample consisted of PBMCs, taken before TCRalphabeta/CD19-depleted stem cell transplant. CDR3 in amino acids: CASRTYTDTQYF. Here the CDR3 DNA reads TGTGCCAGCAGGACCTACACAGATACGCAGTATTTT.